This entry concerns a single TCR beta chain. These data originate in a study of shared clonotypes between healthy human individuals. Germline V gives CDR1 SNHLY, CDR2 FYNNEI. V was pared by 6 bases and J by 1 base, with 12 bases between. The CDR3 loop spans 14 amino acids. Profiled with immunoSEQ multiplex PCR; TCRdb holds only in-frame clones, not every one. The sample shows more than 2 million clones, 85% to 95% of them seen only once. The TCR was taken from a man aged 18 to 29 in good health. Sequencing input: naive CD4+ T cells sorted from blood. Noted subset: CD45RA+ positively selected. This chain joins TRBV2 and TRBJ1-1; no clear D gene. CDR3 region: CASSSFVGNTEAFF. The CDR3 nucleotides are TGTGCCAGCAGCAGCTTTGTGGGGAACACTGAAGCTTTCTTT.